The 28 T cell receptor beta chains given below trace back to one sample, sequenced in a study of metastatic and nonmetastatic thyroid tumors. MiXCR reprocessed the PCR reads for TCRdb. The sample carries 35,000 to 55,000 clones, about 3.3% recorded once. Patients underwent thyroid surgery, and none had received any treatment before it. Specimen: blood. The receptors were sampled from a female donor with papillary thyroid cancer or a benign thyroid nodule (not recorded which). Some clones in this sample may be carry-over from other donors' samples.

In this sample, this clone is medium-sized. The rearrangement joins TRBV6-1 to TRBJ1-1; D is uncertain. Germline assignment: CDR1 MNHNS and CDR2 SASEGT. The CDR3 sequence is 13 residues long. Deletions cut 6 bases from V and 5 bases from J, with 13 bases between. The CDR3 here is CASRPSVWTEAFF. CDR3 DNA: TGTGCCAGCAGGCCGTCCGTTTGGACTGAAGCTTTCTTT.

This clone was counted at least ten times. The rearrangement uses TRBV30 and TRBJ1-3, with 7 bases that match TRBD1. Trimming cost V 1 base and J 0 bases; bases outside gene matches: 3. This CDR3 has 15 residues. CDR1 is GTSNPN and CDR2 is SVGIG in the germline V gene (reference sequence). CDR3 amino acids: CAWSGDSNSGNTIYF. In nucleotides, the CDR3 is TGTGCCTGGAGTGGGGACAGTAACTCTGGAAACACCATATATTTT.

In its sample, this clone was seen many times. The DNA of the CDR3 is TGTGCCAGCAGCTTGGCCCCCGCGGTCTCTGGGGCCAACGTCCTGACTTTC. It codes for CASSLAPAVSGANVLTF. The gene calls are TRBV5-5 and TRBJ2-6; D is uncertain. Germline CDR1 SGHKS, CDR2 YYEKEE (reference sequence). The CDR3 has 17 amino acids. Trimming took 0 bases from V and 0 from J, leaving 10 bases between them. The variable domain in full, with the rest retrieved from reference TRBV5-5 and TRBJ2-6, is DAGVTQSPTHLIKTRGQQVTLRCSPISGHKSVSWYQQVLGQGPQFIFQYYEKEERGRGNFPDRFSARQFPNYSSELNVNALLLGDSALYLCASSLAPAVSGANVLTFGAGSRLTVL.

The genes are TRBV15 and TRBJ2-3; D is unclear. The CDR3 has 12 amino acids. Trimming pared 5 bases from V and 0 bases from J, leaving 3 bases between. Germline CDR1 and CDR2: LNHNV and YYDKDF (reference sequence). CDR3 bases: TGTGCCACCAGCCTGAGCACAGATACGCAGTATTTT. Its protein is CATSLSTDTQYF.

CDR3 sequence reads: CASSPQTGPGYEQYF. The CDR3 DNA is TGTGCCAGCAGTCCCCAGACGGGACCTGGCTACGAGCAGTACTTC. The rearrangement uses TRBV28 and TRBJ2-7; D could derive from TRBD1 or TRBD2 (5 bases each). This CDR3 is built from 15 residues. Trimming removed 5 bases at V and 3 bases at J, with 17 bases between. In germline, CDR1 is MDHEN, CDR2 SYDVKM. Filled out from reference TRBV28 and TRBJ2-7, the complete variable domain reads DVKVTQSSRYLVKRTGEKVFLECVQDMDHENMFWYRQDPGLGLRLIYFSYDVKMKEKGDIPEGYSVSREKKERFSLILESASTNQTSMYLCASSPQTGPGYEQYFGPGTRLTVT.

This clone showed up many times. The chain is built from TRBV19 and TRBJ2-3; 8 bases are shared with TRBD2. Losses at the gene ends were 1 base for V and 6 bases for J; bases not matched to a gene: 6. The CDR3 covers 15 residues. Per the germline V gene, CDR1 is LNHDA and CDR2 is SQIVND (reference sequence). CDR3 protein: CASSIAGGRRDTQYF. The CDR3 DNA reads as TGTGCCAGTAGTATAGCGGGAGGGCGGAGGGATACGCAGTATTTT. Together with reference TRBV19 and TRBJ2-3, the CDR3 gives the full variable domain: DGGITQSPKYLFRKEGQNVTLSCEQNLNHDAMYWYRQDPGQGLRLIYYSQIVNDFQKGDIAEGYSVSREKKESFPLTVTSAQKNPTAFYLCASSIAGGRRDTQYFGPGTRLTVL.

A few counts support this clone. The chain uses TRBV2 and TRBJ2-2, with D uncertain. The V and J ends lost 6 bases and 0 bases respectively, with 8 bases between them. Germline V gives CDR1 SNHLY, CDR2 FYNNEI. The CDR3 runs to 14 residues. CDR3 DNA: TGTGCCAGCAGAGGACGGACGAACACCGGGGAGCTGTTTTTT. Translated, it gives CASRGRTNTGELFF.

This clone was seen at least ten times. The gene calls are TRBV15 and TRBJ2-1; D unclear. The germline V and J ends were trimmed by 0 bases and 5 bases, with 17 bases remaining between them. Germline V gene sequence: CDR1 LNHNV, CDR2 YYDKDF (reference sequence). CDR3 length equals 17 residues. As DNA, the CDR3 is TGTGCCACCAGCAGAGAAGGGATTGAGGTCGTCGACAATGAGCAGTTCTTC. This translates into CATSREGIEVVDNEQFF.

The J gene is TRBJ1-1, the V gene TRBV27; the D gene is possibly TRBD1 (6 bases). V gave up 3 bases and J gave up 2 bases, with 10 bases separating them. The CDR3 runs to 14 residues. Germline V gives CDR1 MNHEY, CDR2 SMNVEV (reference sequence). The CDR3 nucleotides read TGTGCCAGCAGTTTGGACAGATTTAACACTGAAGCTTTCTTT. Translating gives CASSLDRFNTEAFF.

The table lists this clone with many counts. The chain joins TRBV7-8 to TRBJ1-1; perhaps TRBD1 as D (5 bases). The V end lost 1 base, the J end lost 11 bases, and 14 bases lay between the germline ends. The CDR3 spans 13 residues. Germline V gives CDR1 SGHVS, CDR2 FQNEAQ. CDR3 loop: CASSLEGWGGAFF. The CDR3 DNA follows: TGTGCCAGCAGCTTAGAAGGGTGGGGGGGGGCTTTCTTT. Based on the CDR3 plus reference TRBV7-8 and TRBJ1-1, the full variable domain is GAGVSQSPRYKVAKRGQDVALRCDPISGHVSLFWYQQALGQGPEFLTYFQNEAQLDKSGLPSDRFFAERPEGSVSTLKIQRTQQEDSAVYLCASSLEGWGGAFFGQGTRLTVV.

The chain carries TRBV10-3 and TRBJ1-2, with 9 bases lining up with TRBD1. Germline CDR1 is ENHRY and CDR2 is SYGVKD. The ends lost 11 bases at V and 4 bases at J; junction bases unmatched: 8. This CDR3 comprises 13 residues. CDR3 sequence (DNA): TGTGCCGCACGGACAGGGGATGGCTATGGCTACACCTTC. It encodes CAARTGDGYGYTF.

This clone occurred many times. The genes are TRBV20-1 and TRBJ1-2; D gene ambiguous. Germline values: CDR1 DFQATT, CDR2 SNEGSKA (reference sequence). V shed 7 bases and J shed 1 base, with 10 bases lying between them. This CDR3 spans 12 amino acids. CDR3 bases: TGCAGTGTTGAAAACATTAACTATGGCTACACCTTC. This encodes CSVENINYGYTF.

This clone was recorded many times. V is TRBV19 and J is TRBJ1-3; no firm D call. The CDR3 has 15 amino acids. Trimming removed 3 bases at V and 1 base at J, with 10 bases between. Germline CDR1 is LNHDA and CDR2 is SQIVND (reference sequence). The CDR3 region has the DNA TGTGCCAGTAGTATTGCCGGGGTTTCTGGAAACACCATATATTTT. Encoded protein: CASSIAGVSGNTIYF.

This clone has at least ten counts. V usage is TRBV30 and J usage is TRBJ2-2; D may be TRBD1 (6 bases). Trimming removed 2 bases from V and 4 bases from J, with 14 bases in between. The CDR3 is 15 amino acids. Germline V lookup: CDR1 GTSNPN, CDR2 SVGIG (reference sequence). CDR3 protein: CAWSKGHRGTGELFF. In DNA form, the CDR3 reads TGTGCCTGGAGTAAGGGACACCGAGGCACCGGGGAGCTGTTTTTT.

At least ten counts were recorded for this clone. The chain recombines TRBV5-1 with TRBJ2-1, with 9 bases that match TRBD2. Looked up from germline, CDR1 is SGHRS and CDR2 is YFSETQ. This CDR3 spans 16 amino acids. The J segment lost 2 bases and the V segment lost 6 bases, leaving 9 bases of the junction unmatched. For the CDR3, the DNA is TGCGCCAGCAACCTAGGGACTAGCTACACCTACAATGAGCAGTTCTTC. This sequence encodes CASNLGTSYTYNEQFF. The full variable domain, in which reference TRBV5-1 and TRBJ2-1 provide the parts outside the CDR3, is KAGVTQTPRYLIKTRGQQVTLSCSPISGHRSVSWYQQTPGQGLQFLFEYFSETQRNKGNFPGRFSGRQFSNSRSEMNVSTLELGDSALYLCASNLGTSYTYNEQFFGPGTRLTVL.

This chain uses TRBV28 with TRBJ1-1; weak D call: TRBD1 (5 bases). The V end lost 6 bases, the J end lost 2 bases, and 16 bases lay between the germline ends. The germline CDR1 and CDR2 sequences are MDHEN and SYDVKM. CDR3 length equals 15 residues. DNA for the CDR3: TGTGCCAGCAGGGATTCGAAGGGGATAAACACTGAAGCTTTCTTT. As protein: CASRDSKGINTEAFF. Variable domain in full (rest from reference TRBV28 and TRBJ1-1): DVKVTQSSRYLVKRTGEKVFLECVQDMDHENMFWYRQDPGLGLRLIYFSYDVKMKEKGDIPEGYSVSREKKERFSLILESASTNQTSMYLCASRDSKGINTEAFFGQGTRLTVV.

Regarding this clone: This sequence may be a read error, since a much larger clone differs from it by one base. Other DNA sequences of this sample code for an identical CDR3. CDR3 DNA sequence: TGTGCCAGCAGTTTATCGCGGCCAGATACGCAGTATTTT. Protein: CASSLSRPDTQYF. V is TRBV27 and J is TRBJ2-3; D uncertain. Deletions cut 0 bases from V and 4 bases from J, with 5 bases between. This CDR3 is built from 13 residues. From germline, CDR1 is MNHEY and CDR2 SMNVEV (reference sequence).

There are a few counts of this clone. The CDR3 protein is CATSHRRNNEQFF. CDR3 coding DNA: TGTGCCACCAGCCACAGGCGAAACAATGAGCAGTTCTTC. The chain carries TRBV24-1 and TRBJ2-1; D might be TRBD1 (5 bases). CDR3 length: 13 residues. The V gene lost 7 bases and the J gene lost 5 bases, with 11 bases spanning the gap. The germline CDR1 and CDR2 sequences are KGHDR and SFDVKD.

This clone has a count of ten or more. The rearrangement uses TRBV4-1 and TRBJ2-1; the match to TRBD2 covers 9 bases. CDR1 and CDR2 from the germline V gene are MGHRA and YSYEKL. The CDR3 covers 19 residues. Trimming at V came to 0 bases and at J to 4 bases, leaving 13 bases not matched to a gene. CDR3 nucleotides: TGCGCCAGCAGCCAAGAAAGGAGGCGGGAGGGCCACTCGTACAATGAGCAGTTCTTC. Translating gives CASSQERRREGHSYNEQFF.

This clone came up many times. This may be a read error: a much more frequent sequence differs by one nucleotide. The V and J genes are TRBV6-5 and TRBJ2-5; 10 nucleotides match TRBD2. CDR3 length equals 16 residues. Germline V gives CDR1 MNHEY, CDR2 SVGAGI. Trimming took 4 bases from V and 7 from J; bases not matched to a gene: 12. The CDR3 region has the DNA TGTGCCAGCAGTTCCCGAAGCGGGAGGGAAGGGGGGACCCAGTACTTC. Translated, it gives CASSSRSGREGGTQYF.

This clone has ten or more counts. The chain links TRBV28 to TRBJ1-1; 7 bases map to TRBD1. Germline-derived CDR1 and CDR2 are MDHEN and SYDVKM. Trimming took 5 bases from V and 3 from J; bases not matched to a gene: 6. The CDR3 runs to 14 residues. CDR3 sequence reads: CASSVGRGYTEAFF. For the CDR3, the DNA is TGTGCCAGCAGTGTCGGCAGGGGGTACACTGAAGCTTTCTTT.

This clone was seen ten or more times. J is TRBJ1-4 and V is TRBV14, with D possibly being TRBD1 (5 bases). The CDR3 consists of 15 residues. Germline CDR1 is SGHDN and CDR2 is FVKESK. Trimming shortened V by 3 bases and J by 8 bases, and 16 bases separated the two germline ends. CDR3 sequence reads: CASSHRTPMGEKLFF. CDR3 bases: TGTGCCAGCAGCCACCGGACACCGATGGGGGAAAAACTGTTTTTT.

This clone turned up a few times. J is TRBJ2-7 and V is TRBV24-1; D not certain. Germline V gives CDR1 KGHDR, CDR2 SFDVKD. The CDR3 runs 13 residues. Trimming removed 2 bases from V and 3 bases from J, with 7 bases in between. CDR3 sequence: CATSDSSSYEQYF. DNA for the CDR3: TGTGCCACCAGTGATTCGAGCAGCTACGAGCAGTACTTC.

There are a few counts of this clone. The chain joins TRBV6-2 or TRBV6-3 to TRBJ1-1; 11 nucleotides line up with TRBD1. The CDR3 has 15 residues. Trimming took 5 bases from V and 5 from J; bases not matched to a gene: 7. The germline CDR1 and CDR2 sequences are MNHEY and SVGEGT. In DNA, the CDR3 is TGTGCCAGCAGTATCCGTGGACAGGGGGCTACTGAAGCTTTCTTT. This sequence encodes CASSIRGQGATEAFF.

This clone was seen a few times. The genes are TRBV27 and TRBJ1-5; 7 nucleotides line up with TRBD1. The germline V gene encodes CDR1 MNHEY and CDR2 SMNVEV (reference sequence). This CDR3 spans 12 amino acids. V lost 6 bases to trimming and J lost 6 bases; unmatched junction nucleotides: 2. The chain's CDR3 is CASRQGGQPQHF. Written as DNA, the CDR3 is TGTGCCAGCAGGCAGGGGGGTCAGCCCCAGCATTTT.

This clone came up a few times. One end of the junction does not line up with germline, which may come from a read error. The rearrangement joins TRBV27 to TRBJ2-1; unclear D gene. The CDR3 consists of 13 residues. The germline gives CDR1 MNHEY, CDR2 SMNVEV (reference sequence). In DNA form, the CDR3 reads TGTGCCAGGAGTTTAAGCCGAAGAAATGAGCAGTTCTTC. Translation gives CARSLSRRNEQFF.

This clone showed up just a few times. A single base separates this from a much larger clone, so it may be a read error. The CDR3 coding sequence is TGTACCATCAGTGCAGGAGAGAAAGAGACCCAGTACTTC. Encoded protein: CTISAGEKETQYF. The rearrangement uses TRBV10-3 and TRBJ2-5; no reliable D call. Germline lookup yields CDR1 ENHRY and CDR2 SYGVKD. The CDR3 is 13 residues long.

The rearrangement uses TRBV3-1 and TRBJ1-1, with D possibly matching TRBD1 (6 bases). The CDR3 contains 13 residues. Germline V gives CDR1 LGHDT, CDR2 YNNKEL (reference sequence). V shed 4 bases and J shed 4 bases, with 10 bases lying between them. The CDR3 DNA reads as TGTGCCAGCAGCCTGACAGGACCCACTGAAGCTTTCTTT. Encoded protein: CASSLTGPTEAFF.